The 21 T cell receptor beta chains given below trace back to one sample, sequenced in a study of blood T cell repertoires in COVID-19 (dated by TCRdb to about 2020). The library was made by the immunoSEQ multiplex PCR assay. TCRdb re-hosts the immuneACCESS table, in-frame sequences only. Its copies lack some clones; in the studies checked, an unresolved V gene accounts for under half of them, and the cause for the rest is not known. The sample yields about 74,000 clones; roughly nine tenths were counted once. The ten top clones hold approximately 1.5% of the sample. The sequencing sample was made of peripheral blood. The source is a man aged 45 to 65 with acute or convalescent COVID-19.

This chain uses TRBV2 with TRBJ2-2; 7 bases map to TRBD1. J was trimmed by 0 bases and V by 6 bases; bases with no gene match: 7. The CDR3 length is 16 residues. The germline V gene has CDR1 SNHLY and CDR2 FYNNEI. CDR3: CASRKQGTSNTGELFF. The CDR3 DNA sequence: TGTGCCAGCAGGAAACAGGGGACCTCGAACACCGGGGAGCTGTTTTTT.

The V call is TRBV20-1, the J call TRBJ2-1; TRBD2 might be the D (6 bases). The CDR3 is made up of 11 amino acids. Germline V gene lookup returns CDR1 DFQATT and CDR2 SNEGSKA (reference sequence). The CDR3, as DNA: TGCAGCAACGGGGGAATGAATGAGCAGTTCTTC. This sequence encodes CSNGGMNEQFF.

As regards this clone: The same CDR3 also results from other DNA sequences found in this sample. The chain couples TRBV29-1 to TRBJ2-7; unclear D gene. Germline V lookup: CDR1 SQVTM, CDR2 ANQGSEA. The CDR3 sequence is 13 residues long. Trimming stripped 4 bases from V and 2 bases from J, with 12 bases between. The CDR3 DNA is TGCAGCGTTGTAGGCGGAACCGCCTACGAGCAGTACTTC. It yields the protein CSVVGGTAYEQYF.

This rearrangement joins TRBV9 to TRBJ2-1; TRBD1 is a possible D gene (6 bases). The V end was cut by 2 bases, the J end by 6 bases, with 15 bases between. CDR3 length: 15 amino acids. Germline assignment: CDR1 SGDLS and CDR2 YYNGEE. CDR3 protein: CASSVDRHGSNEQFF. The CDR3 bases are TGTGCCAGCAGCGTCGACAGGCATGGGTCCAATGAGCAGTTCTTC.

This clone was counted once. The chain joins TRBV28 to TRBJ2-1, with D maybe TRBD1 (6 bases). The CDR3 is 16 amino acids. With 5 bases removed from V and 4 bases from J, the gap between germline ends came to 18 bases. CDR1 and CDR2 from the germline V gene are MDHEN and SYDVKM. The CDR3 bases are TGTGCCAGCAGTGGGGCGGAACCAGGGGCTTACAATGAGCAGTTCTTC. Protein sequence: CASSGAEPGAYNEQFF.

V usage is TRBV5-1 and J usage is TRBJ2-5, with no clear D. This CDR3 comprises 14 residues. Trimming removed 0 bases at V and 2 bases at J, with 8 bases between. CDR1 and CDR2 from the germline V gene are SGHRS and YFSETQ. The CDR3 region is CASSLVSQQETQYF. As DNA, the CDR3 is TGCGCCAGCAGCTTGGTTTCTCAGCAAGAGACCCAGTACTTC.

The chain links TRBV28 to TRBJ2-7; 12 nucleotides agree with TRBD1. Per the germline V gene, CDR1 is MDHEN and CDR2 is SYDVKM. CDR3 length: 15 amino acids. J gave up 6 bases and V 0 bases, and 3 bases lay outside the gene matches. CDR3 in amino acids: CASSLWGTGGGEQYF. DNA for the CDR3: TGTGCCAGCAGTTTATGGGGGACAGGGGGCGGCGAGCAGTACTTC.

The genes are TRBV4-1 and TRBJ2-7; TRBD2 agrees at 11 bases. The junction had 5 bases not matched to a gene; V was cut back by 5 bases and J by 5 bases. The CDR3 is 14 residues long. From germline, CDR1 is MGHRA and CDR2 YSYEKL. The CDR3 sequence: CASSNGTSGHEQYF. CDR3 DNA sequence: TGCGCCAGCAGCAACGGGACTAGCGGACACGAGCAGTACTTC.

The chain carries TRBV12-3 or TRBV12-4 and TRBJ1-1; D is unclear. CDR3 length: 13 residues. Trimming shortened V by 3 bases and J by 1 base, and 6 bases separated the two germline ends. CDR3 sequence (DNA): TGTGCCAGCAGTTTGAGGCGGAACACTGAAGCTTTCTTT. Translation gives CASSLRRNTEAFF.

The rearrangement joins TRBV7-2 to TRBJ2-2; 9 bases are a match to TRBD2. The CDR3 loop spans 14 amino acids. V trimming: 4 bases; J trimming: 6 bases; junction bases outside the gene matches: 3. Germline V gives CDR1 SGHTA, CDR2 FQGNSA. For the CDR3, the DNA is TGTGCCAGCAGCTCTAAGCGGGGGGCCGGGGAGCTGTTTTTT. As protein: CASSSKRGAGELFF. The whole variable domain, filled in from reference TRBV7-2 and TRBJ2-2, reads GAGVSQSPSNKVTEKGKDVELRCDPISGHTALYWYRQSLGQGLEFLIYFQGNSAPDKSGLPSDRFSAERTGGSVSTLTIQRTQQEDSAVYLCASSSKRGAGELFFGEGSRLTVL.

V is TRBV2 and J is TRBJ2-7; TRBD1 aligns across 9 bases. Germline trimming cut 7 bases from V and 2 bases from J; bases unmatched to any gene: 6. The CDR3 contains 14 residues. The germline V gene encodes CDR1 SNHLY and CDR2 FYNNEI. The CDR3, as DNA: TGTGCCAGCATCATAGACAGGGGGACCTACGAGCAGTACTTC. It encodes CASIIDRGTYEQYF.

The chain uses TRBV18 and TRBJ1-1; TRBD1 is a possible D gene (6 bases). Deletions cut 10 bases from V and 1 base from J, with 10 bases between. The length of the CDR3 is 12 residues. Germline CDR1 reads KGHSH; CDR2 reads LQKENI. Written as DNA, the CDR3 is TGTGCCACGCGGACAGCGAACACTGAAGCTTTCTTT. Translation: CATRTANTEAFF.

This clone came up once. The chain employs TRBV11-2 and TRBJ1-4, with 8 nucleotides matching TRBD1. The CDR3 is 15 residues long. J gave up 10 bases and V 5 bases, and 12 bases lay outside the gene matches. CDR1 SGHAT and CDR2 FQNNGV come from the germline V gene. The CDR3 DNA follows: TGTGCCAGCAGCACCCGACAGGGGCTGCCAGGAAAACTGTTTTTT. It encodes CASSTRQGLPGKLFF.

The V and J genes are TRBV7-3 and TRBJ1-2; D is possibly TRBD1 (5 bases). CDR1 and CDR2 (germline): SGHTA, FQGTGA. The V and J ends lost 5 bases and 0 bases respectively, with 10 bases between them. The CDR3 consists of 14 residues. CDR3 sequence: CASSPGGANYGYTF. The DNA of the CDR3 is TGTGCCAGCAGCCCCGGAGGGGCTAACTATGGCTACACCTTC. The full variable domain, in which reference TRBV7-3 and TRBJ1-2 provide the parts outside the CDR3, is GAGVSQTPSNKVTEKGKYVELRCDPISGHTALYWYRQSLGQGPEFLIYFQGTGAADDSGLPNDRFFAVRPEGSVSTLKIQRTERGDSAVYLCASSPGGANYGYTFGSGTRLTVV.

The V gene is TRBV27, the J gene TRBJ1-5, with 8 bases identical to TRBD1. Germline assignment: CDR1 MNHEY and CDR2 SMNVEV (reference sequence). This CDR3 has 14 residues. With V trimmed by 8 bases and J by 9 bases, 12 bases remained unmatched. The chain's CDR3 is CASSLEQGVLPQHF. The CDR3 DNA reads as TGTGCCAGCTCCCTTGAACAGGGGGTCCTGCCCCAGCATTTT.

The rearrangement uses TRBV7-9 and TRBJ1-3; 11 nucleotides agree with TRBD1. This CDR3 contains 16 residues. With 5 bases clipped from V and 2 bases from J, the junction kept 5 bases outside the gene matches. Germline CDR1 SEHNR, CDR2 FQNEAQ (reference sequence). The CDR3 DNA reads TGTGCCAGCAGCCCGGGACAGGGGGGCACTGGAAACACCATATATTTT. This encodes CASSPGQGGTGNTIYF.

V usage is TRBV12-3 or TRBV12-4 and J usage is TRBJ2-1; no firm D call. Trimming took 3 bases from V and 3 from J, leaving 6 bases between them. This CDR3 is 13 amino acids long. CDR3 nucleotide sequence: TGTGCCAGCAGTTTCAGAAGCTACAATGAGCAGTTCTTC. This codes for CASSFRSYNEQFF.

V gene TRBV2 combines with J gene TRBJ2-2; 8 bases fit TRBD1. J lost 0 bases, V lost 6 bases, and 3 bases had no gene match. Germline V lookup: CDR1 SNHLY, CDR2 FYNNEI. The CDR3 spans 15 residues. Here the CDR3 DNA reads TGTGCCAGCAGGGAGGGACAGGCGAACACCGGGGAGCTGTTTTTT. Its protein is CASREGQANTGELFF.

CDR3 in amino acids: CASSERGGYTGELFF. CDR3 DNA: TGTGCCAGCAGTGAGCGGGGGGGATACACCGGGGAGCTGTTTTTT. The chain is built from TRBV2 and TRBJ2-2, with 9 bases identical to TRBD2. The germline gives CDR1 SNHLY, CDR2 FYNNEI. The V segment lost 3 bases and the J segment 3 bases; nucleotides outside the gene matches: 2. This CDR3 spans 15 amino acids.

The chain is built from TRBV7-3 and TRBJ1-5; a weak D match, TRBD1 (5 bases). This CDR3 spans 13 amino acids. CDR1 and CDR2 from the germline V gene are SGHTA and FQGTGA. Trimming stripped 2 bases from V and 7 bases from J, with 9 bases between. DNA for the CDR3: TGTGCCAGCAGCTTAGGTAGGGGCCAGCCCCAGCATTTT. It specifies CASSLGRGQPQHF.

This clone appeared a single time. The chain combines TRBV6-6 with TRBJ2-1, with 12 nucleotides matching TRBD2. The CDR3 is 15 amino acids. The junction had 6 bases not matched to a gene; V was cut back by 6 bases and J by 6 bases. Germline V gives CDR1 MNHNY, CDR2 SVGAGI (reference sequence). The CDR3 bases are TGTGCCAGCAGCTCTGGGACTAGCGGGCGCAATGAGCAGTTCTTC. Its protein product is CASSSGTSGRNEQFF.